The rows below give T cell receptor beta chains drawn from one sample of a study of blood T cell repertoires in COVID-19. Using immunoSEQ multiplex PCR, the repertoire was profiled, and TCRdb retains in-frame clones only, with some absent. In the table there are a few hundred thousand clones, roughly four fifths of which are singletons. Material for sequencing was PBMCs or T cells enriched from blood (not recorded which). These TCRs come from a man aged 50-60 years who had recovered from COVID-19. Both conserved end residues are part of each CDR3. The D gene is left open where the match is weak. Clone size is shown for a subset of rows, as once, few, many or a class of expanded clone.

-	-	TRBV2	TRBJ1-5	TGTGCCAGCAGAGAGGGGGACGCGGCCCAGCATTTT	CASREGDAAQHF
-	TRBD2	TRBV27	TRBJ2-1	TGTGCCAGCAGTTTCTTCCCGGGGCTAGCGGCCTACAATGAGCAGTTCTTC	CASSFFPGLAAYNEQFF
-	-	TRBV6-1	TRBJ1-5	TGTGCCAGCAGTGAACGGAGTCAGCCCCAGCATTTT	CASSERSQPQHF
once	-	TRBV2	TRBJ1-1	TGTGCCAGCGAGCTAAATTTACCGAACACTGAAGCTTTCTTT	CASELNLPNTEAFF
-	-	TRBV4-2	TRBJ2-5	TGTGCCAGCAGCCAAGTTTTCCGGGGCCAAGAGACCCAGTACTTC	CASSQVFRGQETQYF
-	TRBD1	TRBV18	TRBJ2-7	TGTGCCAGCTCACCGGGACAGAGATACGAGCAGTACTTC	CASSPGQRYEQYF
-	TRBD2	TRBV7-2	TRBJ2-1	TGTGCCAGCAGCATCTCCGGGACTACCTACAATGAGCAGTTCTTC	CASSISGTTYNEQFF
-	TRBD1	TRBV6-5	TRBJ2-7	TGTGCCAGCAGACAGGGGAACGAGCAGTACTTC	CASRQGNEQYF
-	-	TRBV14	TRBJ2-5	TGTGCCAGCAGCCAAGGGGCGACGAGTCTAGAGACCCAGTACTTC	CASSQGATSLETQYF
-	TRBD1	TRBV5-6	TRBJ1-4	TGTGCCAGCAGCCTAACCCGGGACAGGGGAAGGGAAAAACTGTTTTTT	CASSLTRDRGREKLFF
-	-	TRBV5-4	TRBJ2-2	TGTGCCAGCAGCTTGGTCGTCAAGGCGGGCACCGGGGAGCTGTTTTTT	CASSLVVKAGTGELFF
-	TRBD1	TRBV29-1	TRBJ2-7	TGCAGCGTAGGCCGACAGGGCGAGCAGTACTTC	CSVGRQGEQYF
few	TRBD1	TRBV5-5	TRBJ1-2	TGTGCCAGCAGCCGGGGGCAGGGGGACTATGGCTACACCTTC	CASSRGQGDYGYTF
-	TRBD1	TRBV27	TRBJ1-4	TGTGCCAGCGGGGACAGGGTGGGTGTAACTAATGAAAAACTGTTTTTT	CASGDRVGVTNEKLFF
-	TRBD2	TRBV11-3	TRBJ2-3	TGTGCCAGCAGCTTAGATCTCGGGACTAGCGGGTTTGATACGCAGTATTTT	CASSLDLGTSGFDTQYF
-	TRBD2	TRBV11-3	TRBJ2-3	TGTGCCAGCAGCTTAGGACTAGCGGGGGTAATAGATACGCAGTATTTT	CASSLGLAGVIDTQYF
-	-	TRBV5-1	TRBJ1-1	TGCGCCAGCAGCTTTACAGGGAACACTGAAGCTTTCTTT	CASSFTGNTEAFF
-	TRBD1	TRBV5-4	TRBJ1-2	TGTGCCAGCAGGTTTCCAGGGGGAGCAGTGGGCTACACCTTC	CASRFPGGAVGYTF
-	-	TRBV5-1	TRBJ2-7	TGCGCCAGCAGCTTGGGAGACACCTACGAGCAGTACTTC	CASSLGDTYEQYF
few	TRBD1	TRBV18	TRBJ1-4	TGTGCCAGCTCACCGACCACGGACAGGGGAGAGGGTAATGAAAAACTGTTTTTT	CASSPTTDRGEGNEKLFF
few	-	TRBV5-1	TRBJ2-5	TGCGCCAGCAGCCCCGGCCAATCGGGCCAAGAGACCCAGTACTTC	CASSPGQSGQETQYF
-	TRBD1	TRBV12-5	TRBJ2-3	TGTGCTAGTGGTCCGGGACAGGGGAAAGATACGCAGTATTTT	CASGPGQGKDTQYF
-	-	TRBV7-8	TRBJ1-2	TGTGCCAGCAGCTTAGGTTCCGGAGCTAACTATGGCTACACCTTC	CASSLGSGANYGYTF
-	-	TRBV3-1/TRBV3-2	TRBJ2-2	TGTGCCAGCCGAGGAACCGGGGAGCTGTTTTTT	CASRGTGELFF
-	TRBD1	TRBV18	TRBJ1-2	TGTGCCAGCTCACCAGACAGGGGCTATGGCTACACCTTC	CASSPDRGYGYTF
once	-	TRBV25-1	TRBJ2-7	TGTGCCACCTTATCAGCCCCCGGGGGGCAGTACTTC	CATLSAPGGQYF
-	TRBD1	TRBV6-1	TRBJ2-5	TGTGCCAGCAGTGAATTCAGGGGACAGGTAGAGACCCAGTACTTC	CASSEFRGQVETQYF
-	-	TRBV9	TRBJ2-5	TGTGCCAGCAGCGTAGAAGGGGTAGAGACCCAGTACTTC	CASSVEGVETQYF
once	TRBD2	TRBV5-1	TRBJ2-4	TGCGCCAGCTCCGGGACTAGCGGGGGGCTCGCCAAAAACATTCAGTACTTC	CASSGTSGGLAKNIQYF
-	TRBD2	TRBV7-3	TRBJ2-2	TGTGCCAGCAGCTTTGGGAGGGGAACCGGGGAGCTGTTTTTT	CASSFGRGTGELFF
many	-	TRBV21-1	TRBJ2-5	TGTGCCAGCAGCCAAAGCGGGGTCGAGACCCAGTACTTC	CASSQSGVETQYF
-	TRBD2	TRBV5-1	TRBJ2-7	TGCGCCAGCAGCTTGCCTAGCGGGAGGGCCTGGGGGGAGCAGTACTTC	CASSLPSGRAWGEQYF
-	-	TRBV20-1	TRBJ2-7	TGCAGTGCCCCCATAGCCTACGAGCAGTACTTC	CSAPIAYEQYF
once	TRBD1	TRBV19	TRBJ1-1	TGTGCCAGTAGTATAGTAACAGGGGGCACTGAAGCTTTCTTT	CASSIVTGGTEAFF
-	TRBD1	TRBV12-3/TRBV12-4	TRBJ2-3	TGTGCCAGCAGGGGACAGGGGGGAGATACGCAGTATTTT	CASRGQGGDTQYF
-	TRBD1	TRBV28	TRBJ1-6	TGTGCCAGCTACTCCAGGGGGATAACGCCCCTCCACTTT	CASYSRGITPLHF
-	-	TRBV10-3	TRBJ2-7	TGTGCCATCAGTGCTTTAGCTGACGAGCAGTACTTC	CAISALADEQYF
-	TRBD1	TRBV5-1	TRBJ2-7	TGCGCCAGCAGCTGGGGGACAGCTACCTACGAGCAGTACTTC	CASSWGTATYEQYF
-	TRBD1	TRBV11-1	TRBJ1-3	TGTGCCAGCAACGGAGACAGGGACGTCAACACCATATATTTT	CASNGDRDVNTIYF